The 14 T cell receptor beta chains presented below share a single source sample, sequenced in a study of T-cell memory formation after mild COVID-19 (dated by TCRdb to the early 2020s). Libraries came from 5' RACE. Sequencing was performed on an Illumina NovaSeq 6000. TCRdb took the public reads, trimmed them with fastp at Q25, ran MiXCR for clone calling and kept in-frame beta chains. Duplicate CDR3 protein sequences are folded into a single record with the most common DNA and genes. The sample profile shows 350,000 to 450,000 distinct CDR3 sequences; 24% of them were found once. Clones ranked in the top ten supply 8.8% of the sample. The source material was PBMCs or a T cell subset sorted from them (not recorded which). Receptor source: an adult woman who had mild COVID-19 (a few samples of this study predate the infection). The sample titles of this study are shuffled in the database, so cell type and time point are left out; the donor was told from shared clones.

This clonotype has more than one count but fewer than ten. V gene TRBV20-1 combines with J gene TRBJ2-3, with TRBD2 matching 10 bases. Germline V gene data show CDR1 as DFQATT and CDR2 as SNEGSKA (reference sequence). The CDR3 runs 19 residues. Trimming removed 1 base from V and 3 bases from J; junction bases left unmatched: 16. The CDR3 loop reads CSARAYRSGGDPITDTQYF. DNA for the CDR3: TGCAGTGCTAGAGCATATAGGAGCGGGGGGGACCCAATAACAGATACGCAGTATTTT.

This clonotype appeared a few times. The chain uses TRBV20-1 and TRBJ1-5, with a possible D match to TRBD1 (6 bases). The CDR3 has 13 amino acids. The ends were cut back, 6 bases at V and 0 bases at J, with 9 bases in the middle. CDR1 and CDR2 from the germline V gene are DFQATT and SNEGSKA (reference sequence). CDR3 region: CSANRDSNQPQHF. The CDR3 bases are TGCAGTGCCAACAGGGATAGCAATCAGCCCCAGCATTTT.

This chain connects TRBV11-2 to TRBJ2-7, with D perhaps being TRBD1 or TRBD2 (5 bases each). Trimming pared 5 bases from V and 3 bases from J, leaving 20 bases between. Per the germline V gene, CDR1 is SGHAT and CDR2 is FQNNGV. CDR3 length: 16 residues. The CDR3 region has the DNA TGTGCCAGCAGCCTTACTCACGGGGCCGCCGACTACGAGCAGTACTTC. This encodes CASSLTHGAADYEQYF.

This clonotype was observed a handful of times. V and J are TRBV10-3 and TRBJ1-2; D is perhaps TRBD1 (6 bases). There are 15 residues in the CDR3. V was clipped by 6 bases and J by 2 bases, with 16 bases between them. The germline CDR1 and CDR2 sequences are ENHRY and SYGVKD. CDR3 sequence reads: CAISPGGGENYGYTF. CDR3 DNA sequence: TGTGCCATCAGCCCCGGGGGGGGCGAGAACTATGGCTACACCTTC.

The chain recombines TRBV6-5 with TRBJ1-2; 8 bases are shared with TRBD1. The CDR3 has 16 amino acids. Germline CDR1 and CDR2: MNHEY and SVGAGI. The V gene end was trimmed by 6 bases and the J gene end by 7 bases; junction bases not matched to a gene: 16. CDR3 region: CASSPSWPGQAVGYTF. CDR3 in DNA: TGTGCCAGCAGCCCAAGCTGGCCGGGACAGGCAGTTGGCTACACCTTC.

V and J are TRBV12-3 or TRBV12-4 and TRBJ1-2, with D perhaps TRBD1 (5 bases). The CDR3 runs to 15 residues. The V end lost 5 bases, the J end lost 1 base, and 14 bases lay between the germline ends. The CDR3 sequence: CASSPRQIYNYGYTF. CDR3 nucleotide sequence: TGTGCCAGCAGTCCCCGACAGATTTATAACTATGGCTACACCTTC.

The rearrangement links TRBV7-9 to TRBJ2-6; the match to TRBD1 covers 7 bases. The CDR3 runs 18 residues. V shed 5 bases and J 4 bases; nucleotides not matched to a gene: 14. Germline assignment: CDR1 SEHNR and CDR2 FQNEAQ (reference sequence). CDR3 sequence: CASSTRQGILTGANVLTF. In DNA, the CDR3 is TGTGCCAGCAGCACCAGACAGGGAATCTTAACAGGGGCCAACGTCCTGACTTTC.

V usage is TRBV4-2 and J usage is TRBJ2-2; weak D call: TRBD2 (6 bases). This CDR3 is 16 amino acids long. Per the germline V gene, CDR1 is LGHNA and CDR2 is YNFKEQ. Trimming took 3 bases from V and 3 from J, leaving 14 bases between them. CDR3 in amino acids: CASSHPGGGDTGELFF. The CDR3 DNA reads as TGTGCCAGCAGCCACCCTGGTGGAGGGGACACCGGGGAGCTGTTTTTT.

The genes are TRBV25-1 and TRBJ1-2; D gene ambiguous. V lost 3 bases and J 2 bases, leaving 7 bases between the germline ends. The germline V gene has CDR1 MGHDK and CDR2 SYGVNS. CDR3 length equals 13 residues. In nucleotides, the CDR3 is TGTGCCAGCAGTGATTCTGGCAACTATGGCTACACCTTC. Translating gives CASSDSGNYGYTF.

The rearrangement joins TRBV21-1 to TRBJ1-1. TRBV21-1 is described as a pseudogene. The length of the CDR3 is 21 residues. This chain's CDR3 is CASSKQQPRRGRRFEVTEAFF. In DNA, the CDR3 is TGTGCCAGCAGCAAACAACAACCCCGGAGGGGACGGCGATTTGAAGTGACTGAAGCTTTCTTT.

The chain carries TRBV7-9 and TRBJ1-4; D is perhaps TRBD1 (5 bases). This CDR3 is 15 amino acids long. V was clipped by 2 bases and J by 8 bases, with 15 bases between them. Germline CDR1 is SEHNR and CDR2 is FQNEAQ (reference sequence). The CDR3 protein is CASSLLSSWGEKLFF. CDR3 coding DNA: TGTGCCAGCAGCTTACTATCTTCCTGGGGCGAAAAACTGTTTTTT.

This clonotype has only a few counts. The rearrangement links TRBV7-2 to TRBJ2-7; 12 bases fit TRBD2. The CDR3 runs to 19 residues. The germline V gene encodes CDR1 SGHTA and CDR2 FQGNSA. The junction had 18 bases not matched to a gene; V was cut back by 4 bases and J by 5 bases. The DNA for the CDR3 is TGTGCCAGCAGCTCGCTTCATCTAGCGGGGGGGAACCTCCTTCACGAGCAGTACTTC. Protein product: CASSSLHLAGGNLLHEQYF.

This clonotype was recorded a few times. The CDR3 bases are TGCGCCAGCAGCTTGGTTGGAGGGGGGGCGCCCAATGAGCAGTTCTTC. Amino acid sequence: CASSLVGGGAPNEQFF. J is TRBJ2-1 and V is TRBV5-1, with D possibly matching TRBD2 (7 bases). Trimming shortened V by 0 bases and J by 6 bases, and 16 bases separated the two germline ends. Looked up from germline, CDR1 is SGHRS and CDR2 is YFSETQ. The CDR3 is 16 amino acids. Supplemented by reference TRBV5-1 and TRBJ2-1, the full variable domain reads KAGVTQTPRYLIKTRGQQVTLSCSPISGHRSVSWYQQTPGQGLQFLFEYFSETQRNKGNFPGRFSGRQFSNSRSEMNVSTLELGDSALYLCASSLVGGGAPNEQFFGPGTRLTVL.

The J gene is TRBJ1-5, the V gene TRBV20-1; 8 bases are a match to TRBD1. Per germline, CDR1 DFQATT and CDR2 SNEGSKA (reference sequence). V lost 4 bases and J lost 5; bases outside the gene matches: 7. The CDR3 covers 14 residues. The CDR3 protein is CSAKPQGGDQPQHF. CDR3 sequence (DNA): TGCAGTGCTAAACCACAGGGGGGGGATCAGCCCCAGCATTTT.